These 16 T cell receptor beta chains were sequenced from one sample in a study of graft-versus-host responses after intestinal transplantation. Libraries were prepared by immunoSEQ multiplex PCR; TCRdb keeps only in-frame clonotypes and omits some of them. The repertoire holds around 100,000 clones, with more than 85% as singletons. Their specific antigens are unknown. The starting material was unstimulated CD8+ T cells sorted from spleen or lymph node cells, obtained before intestinal transplant. The source of these receptors is a human donor who received an intestinal transplant.

J is TRBJ2-7 and V is TRBV7-8, with D uncertain. CDR1 SGHVS and CDR2 FQNEAQ come from the germline V gene. V lost 1 base, J lost 6 bases, and 7 bases lay in between. This CDR3 has 12 residues. The CDR3 is CASSLVGPEQYF. DNA of the CDR3: TGTGCCAGCAGCTTAGTAGGGCCCGAGCAGTACTTC.

The chain has TRBV7-6 and TRBJ2-5; TRBD2 is a possible D gene (5 bases). V was cut by 1 base and J by 9 bases, with 9 bases left in between. CDR1 SGHVS and CDR2 FNYEAQ come from the germline V gene. The CDR3 totals 12 residues. This CDR3 reads CASSLDPGAQYF. CDR3 DNA sequence: TGTGCCAGCAGCTTAGACCCCGGGGCCCAGTACTTC.

This chain joins TRBV4-1 and TRBJ2-5; weak D call: TRBD2 (6 bases). The CDR3 covers 17 residues. In germline, CDR1 is MGHRA, CDR2 YSYEKL. The ends were cut back, 0 bases at V and 2 bases at J, with 16 bases in the middle. CDR3 residues: CASSQDFGTGVQETQYF. The CDR3 bases are TGCGCCAGCAGCCAAGATTTCGGGACGGGGGTACAAGAGACCCAGTACTTC.

This chain connects TRBV6-5 to TRBJ2-7; tentative D call: TRBD1 (5 bases). Trimming stripped 9 bases from V and 3 bases from J, with 6 bases between. Germline CDR1 is MNHEY and CDR2 is SVGAGI. This CDR3 is built from 10 residues. Here the CDR3 reads CASDSYEQYF. Written as DNA, the CDR3 is TGTGCCAGTGACAGCTACGAGCAGTACTTC.

The V gene is TRBV10-3, the J gene TRBJ1-1; D is unclear. CDR3 length: 14 residues. Germline V lookup: CDR1 ENHRY, CDR2 SYGVKD. V gave up 6 bases and J gave up 4 bases, with 15 bases separating them. CDR3 sequence reads: CAIRTEGLSTEAFF. Here the CDR3 DNA reads TGTGCCATCAGAACGGAAGGGCTTAGCACTGAAGCTTTCTTT.

The chain links TRBV6-5 to TRBJ2-7, with D unresolved. CDR1 is MNHEY and CDR2 is SVGAGI in the germline V gene. V lost 5 bases to trimming and J lost 0 bases, with 8 bases between them. The CDR3 runs to 13 residues. CDR3 nucleotides: TGTGCCAGCAGTGTATCCCCCTCCTACGAGCAGTACTTC. This codes for CASSVSPSYEQYF.

In this sample, this clone turned up once. The genes are TRBV29-1 and TRBJ2-1; D tentatively fits TRBD1 or TRBD2 (6 bases each). V was pared by 6 bases and J by 3 bases, with 12 bases between. CDR1 and CDR2 (germline): SQVTM, ANQGSEA. This CDR3 contains 13 residues. CDR3 DNA: TGCAGCGTGGTAGGGGGGTTCTACAATGAGCAGTTCTTC. Translating gives CSVVGGFYNEQFF.

The chain combines TRBV7-9 with TRBJ1-1; possibly TRBD1 for D (6 bases). Germline CDR1 reads SEHNR; CDR2 reads FQNEAQ (reference sequence). This CDR3 is 15 amino acids long. The V end was cut by 4 bases, the J end by 1 base, with 13 bases between. The CDR3 DNA reads as TGTGCCAGCAGCTCGGCCAGGGGTACGAACACTGAAGCTTTCTTT. Translation: CASSSARGTNTEAFF.

The chain recombines TRBV19 with TRBJ2-1; no clear D. Germline V gene sequence: CDR1 LNHDA, CDR2 SQIVND (reference sequence). V lost 6 bases and J lost 8, with 8 bases in between. The CDR3 is 11 residues long. CDR3 residues: CASRGLDEQFF. The CDR3 DNA reads as TGTGCCAGTAGGGGTCTAGATGAGCAGTTCTTC.

The chain employs TRBV4-1 and TRBJ2-5; D gene ambiguous. The J call is uncertain, as TRBJ2-7 better fits the DNA end. Germline values: CDR1 MGHRA, CDR2 YSYEKL. CDR3 length equals 17 residues. CDR3 amino acids: CASSQELVQGSTYEQYF. The CDR3, as DNA: TGCGCCAGCAGCCAAGAGTTAGTTCAAGGATCTACCTACGAGCAGTACTTC.

V is TRBV21-1 and J is TRBJ1-1. TRBV21-1 is reported as a pseudogene. This CDR3 has 13 residues. The chain's CDR3 is CASSRDWNTEAFF. The CDR3 DNA sequence: TGTGCCAGCAGTCGGGACTGGAACACTGAAGCTTTCTTT.

The gene calls are TRBV6-6 and TRBJ2-7; 8 nucleotides line up with TRBD1. CDR1 and CDR2 from the germline V gene are MNHNY and SVGAGI (reference sequence). J lost 9 bases, V lost 0 bases, and 4 bases had no gene match. The CDR3 sequence is 13 residues long. The CDR3 bases are TGTGCCAGCAGTTACTCGTCAGGGACAGGGCAGTACTTC. It translates to CASSYSSGTGQYF.

The rearrangement joins TRBV4-1 to TRBJ1-3; D unclear. CDR1 and CDR2 (germline): MGHRA, YSYEKL. The V end lost 1 base, the J end lost 6 bases, and 22 bases lay between the germline ends. The CDR3 loop spans 18 amino acids. The CDR3 DNA reads TGCGCCAGCAGCCAAGTTGGATCTGGGCGGGGAGTCGAAAACACCATATATTTT. Translating it yields CASSQVGSGRGVENTIYF.

This chain uses TRBV28 with TRBJ1-2; the D gene is possibly TRBD1 (5 bases). V was trimmed by 4 bases and J by 5 bases, leaving 17 bases between them. Germline loops: CDR1 MDHEN, CDR2 SYDVKM. This CDR3 is built from 15 residues. The DNA for the CDR3 is TGTGCCAGCAGTTCGTCCCTCTTGGGGGAGTATGGCTACACCTTC. Translation gives CASSSSLLGEYGYTF.

The chain employs TRBV4-1 and TRBJ2-7, with D possibly being TRBD1 (6 bases). From germline, CDR1 is MGHRA and CDR2 YSYEKL. V was pared by 4 bases and J by 5 bases, with 9 bases between. The CDR3 has 12 residues. DNA for the CDR3: TGCGCCAGCAGCCCACAGGGCCACGAGCAGTACTTC. Translating gives CASSPQGHEQYF.

DNA of the CDR3: TGCAGCGTTGCATCGGGGAGGGACTATGGCTACACCTTC. Its protein product is CSVASGRDYGYTF. The gene calls are TRBV29-1 and TRBJ1-2, with no clear D. Trimming cost V 4 bases and J 3 bases, with 12 bases left between them. Germline V gene sequence: CDR1 SQVTM, CDR2 ANQGSEA. The CDR3 is made up of 13 amino acids.